These 28 T cell receptor beta chains share one sample of origin, sequenced in a study of prognosis after radiotherapy for stage I lung cancer. Multiplex PCR, run in two rounds, amplified TCR beta CDR3 from genomic DNA. The use of primers specific to each TRBV and TRBJ gene characterized first-round PCR. In TCRdb, the multiplex PCR reads were re-called with MiXCR into one record per CDR3 protein. This sample has approximately 30,000 distinct CDR3 sequences, with about 34% found just once. The sequences come from PBMCs, collected before or after stereotactic body radiation therapy (not recorded which). All receptors derive from a donor aged 50 or older with non-small cell lung cancer.

Concerning this clonotype: One base away lies a much larger clone, so this may be a sequencing read error. The chain is built from TRBV14 and TRBJ1-4; the match to TRBD1 covers 7 bases. From germline, CDR1 is SGHDN and CDR2 FVKESK. This CDR3 spans 15 amino acids. The CDR3 DNA reads TGTGCCATCAGCCAAGAGGGGACAGCTAATGAAAAACTGTTTTTT. Amino acid sequence: CAISQEGTANEKLFF.

For this clonotype: This probably arose from a read error, given a far larger clone one base away. The gene calls are TRBV6-9 and TRBJ2-6; D is ambiguous. The germline V gene encodes CDR1 MNHGY and CDR2 SVAAGI. The CDR3 loop spans 18 amino acids. V lost 5 bases and J lost 2, with 19 bases in between. The CDR3 reads CASSELTGTPAGANVLTF. The CDR3 DNA is TGTGCCAGCAGTGAACTTACGGGCACCCCGGCTGGGGCCAACGTCCTGACTTTC.

The chain has TRBV2 and TRBJ2-1; tentative D call: TRBD2 (6 bases). The CDR3 has 16 amino acids. Germline CDR1 reads SNHLY; CDR2 reads FYNNEI. V was cut by 5 bases and J by 0 bases, with 14 bases left in between. The CDR3: CASSSSLAFSYNEQFF. DNA of the CDR3: TGTGCCAGCAGTTCCTCCCTAGCGTTCTCCTACAATGAGCAGTTCTTC.

About this clonotype: A much larger clonotype is one base distant, so this may be a read error. J is TRBJ1-1 and V is TRBV7-2; unclear D gene. The CDR3 has 11 residues. CDR1 SGHTA and CDR2 FQGNSA come from the germline V gene. V dropped 3 bases and J dropped 7 bases, with 6 bases sitting between them. The CDR3 region is CASSFNGEAFF. In DNA form, the CDR3 reads TGTGCCAGCAGCTTTAATGGTGAAGCTTTCTTT.

This clonotype was detected many times. The chain is built from TRBV7-2 and TRBJ2-1; TRBD2 agrees at 10 bases. CDR3 length: 15 residues. The ends lost 5 bases at V and 3 bases at J; junction bases unmatched: 4. The germline V gene has CDR1 SGHTA and CDR2 FQGNSA. CDR3 protein: CASSLSGRVYNEQFF. CDR3 DNA sequence: TGTGCCAGCAGCCTGAGCGGGAGGGTCTACAATGAGCAGTTCTTC.

This clonotype has at least ten counts. The chain employs TRBV24-1 and TRBJ2-3; a weak D match, TRBD1 (6 bases). The CDR3 contains 15 residues. The V gene's germline CDR1 is KGHDR and CDR2 SFDVKD. Between the trimmed V and J ends, which lost 3 bases and 1 base, there was a span of 10 bases. The CDR3 reads CATSDTGSGTDTQYF. The CDR3 region has the DNA TGTGCCACCAGTGATACAGGGTCGGGCACAGATACGCAGTATTTT.

This clonotype has a count of ten or more. This sequence joins TRBV20-1 and TRBJ2-2, with TRBD1 matching 9 bases. CDR1 is DFQATT, CDR2 SNEGSKA, per germline (reference sequence). The CDR3 length is 14 residues. V lost 6 bases to trimming and J lost 7 bases; unmatched junction nucleotides: 9. CDR3 amino acids: CSAKDRGGGGELFF. CDR3 nucleotides: TGCAGTGCCAAGGACAGGGGTGGTGGCGGGGAGCTGTTTTTT.

This clonotype occurred many times. The chain has TRBV27 and TRBJ2-2; TRBD2 matches at 11 bases. Germline values: CDR1 MNHEY, CDR2 SMNVEV (reference sequence). V lost 3 bases to trimming and J lost 7 bases; unmatched junction nucleotides: 10. The CDR3 consists of 17 residues. The CDR3 spells CASSLVSTSGKVGELFF. The CDR3 DNA reads TGTGCCAGCAGTTTGGTTTCGACTAGCGGGAAGGTCGGGGAGCTGTTTTTT.

This clonotype was recorded many times. The genes are TRBV28 and TRBJ2-1; D is perhaps TRBD1 (5 bases). Trimming took 9 bases from V and 3 from J, leaving 15 bases between them. This CDR3 has 14 amino acids. Germline values: CDR1 MDHEN, CDR2 SYDVKM. The CDR3 here is CASSTNTGYNEQFF. The CDR3 DNA is TGTGCCAGTTCAACAAACACAGGCTACAATGAGCAGTTCTTC.

This chain links TRBV11-3 with TRBJ2-7; D is undetermined. V was cut by 3 bases and J by 6 bases, with 3 bases left in between. The CDR3 length is 10 residues. The V gene's germline CDR1 is SGHNT and CDR2 YENEEA. The chain's CDR3 is CASSFPEQYV. DNA of the CDR3: TGTGCCAGCAGCTTCCCCGAGCAGTACGTC.

This clonotype showed up many times. The V gene is TRBV11-2, the J gene TRBJ1-1, with 7 positions matching TRBD1. Germline CDR1 SGHAT, CDR2 FQNNGV. Trimming at V came to 4 bases and at J to 4 bases, leaving 6 bases not matched to a gene. This CDR3 contains 14 residues. The CDR3 nucleotides read TGTGCCAGCAGCTCTTATGACAGGGTCACTGAAGCTTTCTTT. It encodes CASSSYDRVTEAFF.

This clonotype was observed many times. The J gene is TRBJ1-1, the V gene TRBV2; a possible D gene is TRBD1 (5 bases). This CDR3 is 15 amino acids long. V was clipped by 7 bases and J by 6 bases, with 21 bases between them. The germline CDR1 and CDR2 sequences are SNHLY and FYNNEI. CDR3 DNA: TGTGCCAGCACCGACCCTCGTCGGGGGAATGCTGAAGCTTTCTTT. It yields the protein CASTDPRRGNAEAFF.

The rearrangement joins TRBV27 to TRBJ2-1; TRBD2 agrees at 7 bases. V trimming: 5 bases; J trimming: 6 bases; junction bases outside the gene matches: 10. CDR3 length: 15 amino acids. Germline V gives CDR1 MNHEY, CDR2 SMNVEV (reference sequence). The CDR3 protein is CASSPSGAASNEQFF. The CDR3 DNA is TGTGCCAGCAGTCCAAGCGGGGCGGCCTCCAATGAGCAGTTCTTC.

This clonotype was observed at least ten times. Relative to the germline gene, one junction end is altered; a read error may explain this. The chain combines TRBV3-1 with TRBJ2-5, with D unclear. The CDR3 has 14 amino acids. The V gene's germline CDR1 is LGHDT and CDR2 YNNKEL (reference sequence). For the CDR3, the DNA is TGTGCCAGCAGCAAAGATCACGGTTTAGAGACCCAGTACTTC. It codes for CASSKDHGLETQYF.

Only a few counts were recorded for this clonotype. This chain connects TRBV6-1 to TRBJ2-7; the match to TRBD1 covers 7 bases. Trimming took 5 bases from V and 0 from J; bases not matched to a gene: 10. Germline loops: CDR1 MNHNS, CDR2 SASEGT. This CDR3 spans 16 amino acids. The CDR3 region has the DNA TGTGCCAGCAGTTACGGAGCTGGGGACAGCTCCTACGAGCAGTACTTC. Translation gives CASSYGAGDSSYEQYF.

At least ten counts were recorded for this clonotype. This sequence joins TRBV12-5 and TRBJ2-2; D gene ambiguous. Germline values: CDR1 LGHNT, CDR2 FRNRAP. V lost 2 bases, J lost 4 bases, and 11 bases lay in between. The CDR3 extends over 15 amino acids. This chain's CDR3 is CASGLPTLGTGELFF. The CDR3 DNA is TGTGCTAGTGGTTTGCCAACCTTGGGCACCGGGGAGCTGTTTTTT.

In its sample, this clonotype ranks as medium-sized. This chain connects TRBV12-3 or TRBV12-4 to TRBJ2-7, with D possibly being TRBD1 (5 bases). There are 14 residues in the CDR3. Between the trimmed V and J ends, which lost 3 bases and 2 bases, there was a span of 11 bases. The CDR3 nucleotides read TGTGCCAGCAGTTTTGGCCAGGGAACCTACGAGCAGTACTTC. Translation: CASSFGQGTYEQYF.

This chain links TRBV7-2 with TRBJ2-1; TRBD1 might be the D (6 bases). The CDR3 contains 14 residues. Trimming pared 5 bases from V and 5 bases from J, leaving 13 bases between. Germline CDR1 and CDR2: SGHTA and FQGNSA. CDR3 amino acids: CASSARDMDNEQFF. The DNA of the CDR3 is TGTGCCAGCAGCGCACGGGACATGGACAATGAGCAGTTCTTC.

This clonotype was observed at least ten times. The chain combines TRBV12-3 or TRBV12-4 with TRBJ2-1; unclear D gene. V was clipped by 6 bases and J by 4 bases, with 4 bases between them. This CDR3 is 11 amino acids long. The CDR3 region is CASSLYNEQFF. For the CDR3, the DNA is TGTGCCAGCAGCCTATACAATGAGCAGTTCTTC.

This clonotype appeared many times. V gene TRBV12-3 or TRBV12-4 combines with J gene TRBJ2-7; 9 bases are shared with TRBD2. Trimming cost V 3 bases and J 5 bases; bases outside gene matches: 5. The CDR3 runs to 14 residues. CDR3: CASSLAGGPHEQYF. As DNA, the CDR3 is TGTGCCAGCAGTTTGGCGGGAGGGCCTCACGAGCAGTACTTC.

This clonotype was detected ten times or more. The chain is built from TRBV7-9 and TRBJ2-7; D is possibly TRBD2 (6 bases). The CDR3 runs to 15 residues. The germline CDR1 and CDR2 sequences are SEHNR and FQNEAQ (reference sequence). V lost 1 base and J lost 2, with 12 bases in between. In DNA, the CDR3 is TGTGCCAGCAGCTTAGTTATGCCGGGAGCCTACGAGCAGTACTTC. Translation: CASSLVMPGAYEQYF.

The chain is built from TRBV2 and TRBJ2-7; 9 bases agree with TRBD2. With V trimmed by 5 bases and J by 9 bases, 17 bases remained unmatched. CDR3 length: 16 amino acids. Germline lookup yields CDR1 SNHLY and CDR2 FYNNEI. CDR3 DNA: TGTGCCAGCAGTCTTTACGGGCTAGCGGGAAACTGGGGGCAGTACTTC. Translated: CASSLYGLAGNWGQYF.

The table lists this clonotype with many counts. The gene calls are TRBV20-1 and TRBJ2-5; the match to TRBD1 covers 10 bases. Trimming took 3 bases from V and 9 from J; bases not matched to a gene: 10. The CDR3 extends over 14 amino acids. Germline CDR1 reads DFQATT; CDR2 reads SNEGSKA (reference sequence). This CDR3 reads CSASGGTGAEAQYF. The CDR3 bases are TGCAGTGCTAGTGGGGGGACAGGGGCGGAGGCCCAGTACTTC.

About this clonotype itself: A much bigger clone sits one base away, suggesting this may be a read error. J is TRBJ2-2 and V is TRBV18, with TRBD1 identical over 8 bases. Looked up from germline, CDR1 is KGHSH and CDR2 is LQKENI. The CDR3 contains 16 residues. CDR3 sequence: CANSPLGQGNTGELFF. CDR3 DNA: TGTGCCAACTCACCACTTGGACAGGGGAACACCGGGGAGCTGTTTTTT.

This clonotype was counted at least ten times. The chain combines TRBV9 with TRBJ2-3; D gene unclear. The CDR3 sequence is 15 residues long. V was cut by 4 bases and J by 2 bases, with 14 bases left in between. The V gene's germline CDR1 is SGDLS and CDR2 YYNGEE. The DNA of the CDR3 is TGTGCCAGCAGCTTCGGCGGAGTCTACACAGATACGCAGTATTTT. This translates into CASSFGGVYTDTQYF.

In this sample, this clonotype turned up a few times. This may stem from a read error, because a much larger clone lies one nucleotide away. The DNA for the CDR3 is TGTGCCAGCAGCCGCCCCCCGGAGCCTAACACTGAAGCTTTCTTT. Its protein product is CASSRPPEPNTEAFF. J is TRBJ1-1 and V is TRBV6-1, with D uncertain. This CDR3 has 15 residues. The ends were cut back, 6 bases at V and 2 bases at J, with 16 bases in the middle. Germline CDR1 MNHNS, CDR2 SASEGT.

The genes are TRBV6-2 or TRBV6-3 and TRBJ2-7, with a tentative D call TRBD2 (6 bases). CDR3 length equals 16 residues. V was pared by 6 bases and J by 4 bases, with 22 bases between. The germline V gene encodes CDR1 MNHEY and CDR2 SVGEGT. CDR3 sequence: CASRERPIGTSYEQYF. Here the CDR3 DNA reads TGTGCCAGCAGGGAGAGACCTATCGGGACTTCTTACGAGCAGTACTTC.

This clonotype was seen repeatedly, ten times or more. This chain connects TRBV6-2 or TRBV6-3 to TRBJ1-6, with D perhaps TRBD1 (6 bases). Trimming removed 6 bases at V and 7 bases at J, with 25 bases between. Per the germline V gene, CDR1 is MNHEY and CDR2 is SVGEGT. The CDR3 covers 18 residues. The CDR3 nucleotides read TGTGCCAGCAGAGAGGGACAAGGGCTTGGGGGAACAAATTCACCCCTCCACTTT. It is translated as CASREGQGLGGTNSPLHF.